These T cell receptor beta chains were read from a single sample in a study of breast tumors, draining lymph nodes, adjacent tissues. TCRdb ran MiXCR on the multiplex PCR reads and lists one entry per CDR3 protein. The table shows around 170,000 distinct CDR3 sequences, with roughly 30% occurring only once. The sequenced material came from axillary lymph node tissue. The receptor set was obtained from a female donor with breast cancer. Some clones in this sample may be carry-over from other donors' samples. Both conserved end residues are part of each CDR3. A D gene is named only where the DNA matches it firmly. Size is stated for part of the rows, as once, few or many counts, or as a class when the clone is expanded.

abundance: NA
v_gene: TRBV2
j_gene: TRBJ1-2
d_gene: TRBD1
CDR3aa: CASRPGQGSGYTF
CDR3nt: TGTGCCAGCAGGCCGGGACAGGGAAGTGGCTACACCTTC

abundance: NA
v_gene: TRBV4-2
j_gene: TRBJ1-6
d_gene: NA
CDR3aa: CASSQDTDSGTSPLHF
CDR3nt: TGTGCCAGCAGCCAAGACACGGACAGTGGGACTTCACCCCTCCACTTT

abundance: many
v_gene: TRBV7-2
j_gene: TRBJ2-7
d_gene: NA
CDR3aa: CASRPTGPYEQYF
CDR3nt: TGTGCCAGCAGGCCGACAGGCCCCTACGAGCAGTACTTC

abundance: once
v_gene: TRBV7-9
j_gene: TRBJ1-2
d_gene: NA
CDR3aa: CASLGQTDPSGNTF
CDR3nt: TGTGCCAGTCTAGGGCAGACAGATCCCTCTGGAAACACCTTC

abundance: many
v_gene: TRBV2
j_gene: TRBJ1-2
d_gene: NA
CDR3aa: CASSDGPGYGYTF
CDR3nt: TGTGCCAGCAGTGACGGGCCGGGCTATGGCTACACCTTC

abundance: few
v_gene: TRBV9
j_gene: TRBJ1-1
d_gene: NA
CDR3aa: CASSVGGAGTEAFF
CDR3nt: TGTGCCAGCAGCGTTGGAGGGGCGGGCACTGAAGCTTTCTTT

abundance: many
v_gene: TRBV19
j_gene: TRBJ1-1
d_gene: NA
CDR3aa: CASQGGTEAFF
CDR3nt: TGTGCCAGCCAGGGAGGCACTGAAGCTTTCTTT

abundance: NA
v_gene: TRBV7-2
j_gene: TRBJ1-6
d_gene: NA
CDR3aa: CASSPSGGNNSPLHF
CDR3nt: TGTGCCAGCAGCCCCTCGGGGGGGAATAATTCACCCCTCCACTTT

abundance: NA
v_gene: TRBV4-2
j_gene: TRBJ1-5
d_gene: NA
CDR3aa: CASSQDTGSLEHQPQHF
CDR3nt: TGTGCCAGCAGCCAAGACACGGGTTCCCTGGAACATCAGCCCCAGCATTTT

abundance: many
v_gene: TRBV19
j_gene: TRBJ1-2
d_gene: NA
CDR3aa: CASSMQREPYGYTF
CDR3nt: TGTGCCAGTAGTATGCAGAGGGAACCCTATGGCTACACCTTC

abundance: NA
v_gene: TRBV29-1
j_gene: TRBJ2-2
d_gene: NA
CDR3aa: CSAAGRFSGELFF
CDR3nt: TGCAGCGCCGCGGGGCGATTTTCCGGGGAGCTGTTTTTT

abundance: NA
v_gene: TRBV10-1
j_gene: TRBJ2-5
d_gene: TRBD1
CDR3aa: CASSPGRTGGEETQYF
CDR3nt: TGCGCCAGCAGTCCCGGTAGGACAGGGGGCGAAGAGACCCAGTACTTC

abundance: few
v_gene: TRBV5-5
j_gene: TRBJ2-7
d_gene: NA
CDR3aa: CAGSLNSYEQYF
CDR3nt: TGTGCCGGCAGCTTGAACAGTTACGAGCAGTACTTC

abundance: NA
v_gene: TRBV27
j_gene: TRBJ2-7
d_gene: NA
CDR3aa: CASSPGPYSRISSYEQYF
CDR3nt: TGTGCCAGCAGCCCTGGCCCCTACTCGCGGATAAGCTCCTACGAGCAGTACTTC

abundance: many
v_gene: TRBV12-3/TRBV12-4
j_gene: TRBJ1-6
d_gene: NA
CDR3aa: CASSLARPTAVTSPLHF
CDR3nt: TGTGCCAGCAGTTTAGCCCGGCCGACAGCGGTTACTTCACCCCTCCACTTT

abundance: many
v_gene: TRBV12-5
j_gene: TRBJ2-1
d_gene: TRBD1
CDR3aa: CASGWTGAYNEQFF
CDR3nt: TGTGCTAGTGGTTGGACAGGGGCCTACAATGAGCAGTTCTTC

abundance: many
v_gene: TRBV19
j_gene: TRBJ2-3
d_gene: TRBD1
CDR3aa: CASRPINLRGQRTDTQYF
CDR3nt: TGTGCCAGTAGACCCATTAACTTGAGGGGACAGAGAACAGATACGCAGTATTTT

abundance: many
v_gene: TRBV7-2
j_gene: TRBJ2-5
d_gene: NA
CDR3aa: CASSLAVHETQYF
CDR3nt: TGTGCCAGCAGCTTAGCGGTTCATGAGACCCAGTACTTC

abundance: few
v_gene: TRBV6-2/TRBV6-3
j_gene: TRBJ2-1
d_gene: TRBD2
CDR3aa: CASTPYPLAGDNEQFF
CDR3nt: TGTGCCAGCACCCCCTATCCCCTAGCGGGGGACAATGAGCAGTTCTTC

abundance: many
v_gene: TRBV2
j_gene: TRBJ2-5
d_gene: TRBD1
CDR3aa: CASETGQAETQYF
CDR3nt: TGTGCCAGTGAGACAGGGCAGGCGGAGACCCAGTACTTC

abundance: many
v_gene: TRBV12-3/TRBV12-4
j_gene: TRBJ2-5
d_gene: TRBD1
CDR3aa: CASSDRTGGGETQYF
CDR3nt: TGTGCCAGCAGTGATCGGACAGGGGGCGGTGAGACCCAGTACTTC

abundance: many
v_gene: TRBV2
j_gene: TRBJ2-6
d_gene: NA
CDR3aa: CASSIQNSGANVLTF
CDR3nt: TGTGCCAGCAGTATACAGAACTCTGGGGCCAACGTCCTGACTTTC

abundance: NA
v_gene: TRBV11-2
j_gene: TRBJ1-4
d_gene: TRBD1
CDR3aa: CASSYRGTSSTAKLFF
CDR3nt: TGTGCCAGCAGCTACAGGGGAACGAGCAGTACTGCAAAACTGTTTTTT

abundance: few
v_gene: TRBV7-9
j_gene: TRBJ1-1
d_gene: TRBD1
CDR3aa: CASSSAGGQGAANTEAFF
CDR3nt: TGTGCCAGCAGCTCAGCGGGTGGACAGGGGGCAGCGAACACTGAAGCTTTCTTT

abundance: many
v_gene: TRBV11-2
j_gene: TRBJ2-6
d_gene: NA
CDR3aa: CASSPKAVGTGANVLTF
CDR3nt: TGTGCCAGCAGCCCCAAGGCGGTGGGCACTGGGGCCAACGTCCTGACTTTC

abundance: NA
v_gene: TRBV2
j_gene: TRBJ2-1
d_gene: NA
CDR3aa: CASSIYLCSGRGLSYNEQFF
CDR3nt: NA

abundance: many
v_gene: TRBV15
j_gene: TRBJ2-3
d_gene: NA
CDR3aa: CATSSAILAGGTDTQYF
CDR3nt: TGTGCCACCAGCAGTGCAATCCTAGCCGGCGGCACAGATACGCAGTATTTT

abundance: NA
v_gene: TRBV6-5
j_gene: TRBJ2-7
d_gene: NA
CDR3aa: CASNLGGASHEQYF
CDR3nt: TGTGCCAGCAACCTAGGGGGAGCGAGTCACGAGCAGTACTTC

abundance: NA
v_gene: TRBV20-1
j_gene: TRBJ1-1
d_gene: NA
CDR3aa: CSAPTGPTTEAFF
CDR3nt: TGCAGTGCTCCGACAGGCCCTACGACTGAAGCTTTCTTT

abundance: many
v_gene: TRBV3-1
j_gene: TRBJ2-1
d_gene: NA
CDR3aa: CASTGPNEQFF
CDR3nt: TGTGCCAGTACAGGTCCCAATGAGCAGTTCTTC

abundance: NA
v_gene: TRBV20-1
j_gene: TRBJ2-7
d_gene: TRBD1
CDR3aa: CSARDSRGQARNEQYF
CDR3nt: TGCAGTGCTAGAGATAGCCGGGGACAGGCCCGCAACGAGCAGTACTTC

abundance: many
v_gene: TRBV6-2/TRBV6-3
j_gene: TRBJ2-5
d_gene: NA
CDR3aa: CASSPGGARTQYF
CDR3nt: TGTGCCAGCAGTCCCGGGGGCGCACGGACCCAGTACTTC

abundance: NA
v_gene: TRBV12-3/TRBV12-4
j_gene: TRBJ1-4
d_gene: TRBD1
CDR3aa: CASSFTGGGSGKLFF
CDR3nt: TGTGCCAGCAGTTTTACAGGGGGAGGCTCTGGAAAACTGTTTTTT

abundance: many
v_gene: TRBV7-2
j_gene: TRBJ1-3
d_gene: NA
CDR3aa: CASSPRAGPDSGNTIYF
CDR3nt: TGTGCCAGCAGCCCCCGGGCGGGCCCCGACTCTGGAAACACCATATATTTT

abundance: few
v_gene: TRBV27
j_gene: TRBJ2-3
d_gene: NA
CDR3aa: CASSLRGGGTRDTQYF
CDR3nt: TGTGCCAGCAGTTTAAGGGGGGGTGGTACCAGGGATACGCAGTATTTT

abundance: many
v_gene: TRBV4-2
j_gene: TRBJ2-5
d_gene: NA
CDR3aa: CASSQGNQQETQYF
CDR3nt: TGTGCCAGCAGCCAAGGAAACCAGCAAGAGACCCAGTACTTC

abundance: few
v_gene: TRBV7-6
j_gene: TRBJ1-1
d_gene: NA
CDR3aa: CASGLSGNTEAFF
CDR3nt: TGTGCCAGCGGTTTAAGTGGGAACACTGAAGCTTTCTTT

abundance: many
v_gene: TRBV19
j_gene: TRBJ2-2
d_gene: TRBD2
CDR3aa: CASSIMAGGFAGELFF
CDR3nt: TGTGCCAGTAGCATCATGGCGGGAGGGTTTGCCGGGGAGCTGTTTTTT

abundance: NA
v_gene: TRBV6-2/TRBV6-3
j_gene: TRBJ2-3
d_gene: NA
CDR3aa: CASSLARPTSTDTQYF
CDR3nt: TGTGCCAGCAGTCTGGCGCGGCCTACTAGCACAGATACGCAGTATTTT

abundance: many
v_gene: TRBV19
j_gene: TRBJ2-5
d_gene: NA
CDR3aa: CASSDIQETQYF
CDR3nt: TGTGCCAGTAGTGACATCCAAGAGACCCAGTACTTC

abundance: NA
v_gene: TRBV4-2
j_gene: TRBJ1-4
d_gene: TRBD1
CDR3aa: CASSQDRASGTGATNEKLFF
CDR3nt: TGTGCCAGCAGCCAAGATCGGGCTAGCGGGACAGGGGCAACTAATGAAAAACTGTTTTTT